These 32 T cell receptor beta chains originate from one sample sequenced in a study of OX40 agonist ivuxolimab in advanced cancers. Libraries were prepared through the immunoSEQ multiplex PCR assay. As stored in TCRdb, this immuneACCESS dataset retains in-frame rearrangements with V and J assigned. A fraction of the clones does not appear; measured against another copy, unresolved V genes explain less than half of the discrepancy, and the remainder lacks a known reason. This sample comprises about 73,000 clones, 70% to 90% of them detected only once. The ten largest clones represent approximately 0.5% of the sample. The sequences come from CD4+ or CD8+ T cells sorted from blood, collected in a trial of the OX40 agonist ivuxolimab. These receptors came from an adult with an advanced solid tumor such as melanoma, head and neck, liver or kidney cancer.

This chain connects TRBV30 to TRBJ2-7; 9 bases fit TRBD1. CDR3 size: 14 residues. In germline, CDR1 is GTSNPN, CDR2 SVGIG (reference sequence). With 4 bases clipped from V and 4 bases from J, the junction kept 8 bases outside the gene matches. Here the CDR3 DNA reads TGTGCCTGGACGGGGGCGGGACAGGGATACGAGCAGTACTTC. Translated, it gives CAWTGAGQGYEQYF.

CDR3 residues: CASSLEPGGELAYEQYF. CDR3 nucleotides: TGTGCCAGCAGCTTGGAACCAGGGGGCGAATTAGCCTACGAGCAGTACTTC. The chain couples TRBV5-5 to TRBJ2-7, with 8 bases lining up with TRBD1. This CDR3 has 17 amino acids. Germline values: CDR1 SGHKS, CDR2 YYEKEE (reference sequence). J was trimmed by 2 bases and V by 0 bases; bases with no gene match: 10.

The table lists this clone with a count of one. The chain is built from TRBV5-6 and TRBJ2-7, with D possibly being TRBD1 (5 bases). V dropped 0 bases and J dropped 5 bases, with 12 bases sitting between them. The length of the CDR3 is 14 residues. Looked up from germline, CDR1 is SGHDT and CDR2 is YYEEEE. CDR3 residues: CASSLVSRAHEQYF. The CDR3 DNA follows: TGTGCCAGCAGCTTGGTATCCAGGGCACACGAGCAGTACTTC.

V and J are TRBV4-2 and TRBJ2-1; TRBD2 matches at 9 bases. The J segment lost 10 bases and the V segment lost 0 bases, leaving 7 bases of the junction unmatched. Germline loops: CDR1 LGHNA, CDR2 YNFKEQ. The CDR3 is 15 amino acids. This CDR3 reads CASSQDQSREGEQFF. The CDR3 coding sequence is TGTGCCAGCAGCCAAGATCAGTCGCGGGAGGGGGAGCAGTTCTTC.

The rearrangement links TRBV10-3 to TRBJ2-7; 7 nucleotides match TRBD1. The CDR3 runs to 13 residues. The germline V gene has CDR1 ENHRY and CDR2 SYGVKD. J lost 3 bases, V lost 4 bases, and 3 bases had no gene match. The CDR3 loop is CAISAGTDYEQYF. In DNA, the CDR3 is TGTGCCATCAGTGCCGGGACAGACTACGAGCAGTACTTC.

This chain connects TRBV5-1 to TRBJ2-2, with 8 bases aligning to TRBD2. The CDR3 spans 16 residues. V gave up 4 bases and J gave up 2 bases; unmatched junction bases: 7. Germline-derived CDR1 and CDR2 are SGHRS and YFSETQ. The CDR3 nucleotides are TGCGCCAGCAGCGTCGGACTAGCTGTAAACACCGGGGAGCTGTTTTTT. Its protein product is CASSVGLAVNTGELFF.

The J gene is TRBJ2-7, the V gene TRBV9; D is possibly TRBD1 or TRBD2 (5 bases each). V lost 0 bases and J lost 6, with 10 bases in between. The CDR3 is made up of 13 amino acids. In germline, CDR1 is SGDLS, CDR2 YYNGEE. CDR3 in amino acids: CASSVVSGGEQYF. CDR3 sequence (DNA): TGTGCCAGCAGCGTAGTTTCTGGGGGCGAGCAGTACTTC.

The gene calls are TRBV10-3 and TRBJ2-7; 7 nucleotides line up with TRBD2. The CDR3 loop spans 15 amino acids. The V gene's germline CDR1 is ENHRY and CDR2 SYGVKD. V shed 3 bases and J 7 bases; nucleotides not matched to a gene: 12. The CDR3 loop is CAISETSVPSGEQYF. In DNA form, the CDR3 reads TGTGCCATCAGTGAAACTAGCGTCCCCTCGGGAGAGCAGTACTTC.

The chain couples TRBV10-3 to TRBJ2-3; D not certain. V dropped 4 bases and J dropped 0 bases, with 11 bases sitting between them. Per the germline V gene, CDR1 is ENHRY and CDR2 is SYGVKD. This CDR3 has 15 residues. CDR3 bases: TGTGCCATCAGTGTAACTGACACTAGCACAGATACGCAGTATTTT. Its protein product is CAISVTDTSTDTQYF.

The chain has TRBV18 and TRBJ2-1, with a weak D call TRBD1 (5 bases). The V end was cut by 6 bases, the J end by 10 bases, with 19 bases between. Germline CDR1 is KGHSH and CDR2 is LQKENI. This CDR3 is 14 amino acids long. CDR3 sequence: CASSPRFVGPEQFF. The CDR3 coding sequence is TGTGCCAGCTCCCCGAGATTCGTGGGGCCGGAGCAGTTCTTC.

The chain combines TRBV11-2 with TRBJ2-1, with TRBD2 matching over 7 bases. The germline CDR1 and CDR2 sequences are SGHAT and FQNNGV. V trimming: 5 bases; J trimming: 0 bases; junction bases outside the gene matches: 13. This CDR3 comprises 18 residues. CDR3 nucleotide sequence: TGTGCCAGCAGCCCACCGTTAGTAGCGGGTAGCTCCTACAATGAGCAGTTCTTC. Translated, it gives CASSPPLVAGSSYNEQFF.

The V call is TRBV15, the J call TRBJ1-2, with a tentative D call TRBD1 (6 bases). Trimming removed 0 bases from V and 4 bases from J, with 12 bases in between. Germline loops: CDR1 LNHNV, CDR2 YYDKDF (reference sequence). The CDR3 contains 15 residues. The CDR3 sequence is CATSRETSGAYGYTF. The CDR3 region has the DNA TGTGCCACCAGCAGAGAAACGTCGGGGGCCTATGGCTACACCTTC.

The chain is built from TRBV5-4 and TRBJ2-5; TRBD1 matches at 8 bases. The CDR3 totals 14 residues. Looked up from germline, CDR1 is SGHNT and CDR2 is YYREEE (reference sequence). The V and J ends lost 1 base and 7 bases, in that order; junction bases with no gene match: 6. CDR3 region: CASSLNTGGGTQYF. CDR3 in DNA: TGTGCCAGCAGCTTGAATACAGGGGGAGGGACCCAGTACTTC.

The rearrangement uses TRBV19 and TRBJ2-5; D is perhaps TRBD2 (5 bases). This CDR3 has 15 residues. The V gene's germline CDR1 is LNHDA and CDR2 SQIVND (reference sequence). Trimming removed 3 bases at V and 0 bases at J, with 11 bases between. The CDR3 spells CASSMSGGYQETQYF. The CDR3 DNA reads as TGTGCCAGTAGTATGAGCGGAGGATACCAAGAGACCCAGTACTTC.

This chain links TRBV19 with TRBJ1-1, with unresolved D. The CDR3 extends over 13 amino acids. Germline CDR1 reads LNHDA; CDR2 reads SQIVND (reference sequence). V lost 6 bases, J lost 5 bases, and 13 bases lay in between. The CDR3 nucleotides read TGTGCCAGTAGCTACGGTGGTTGGACTGAAGCTTTCTTT. It translates to CASSYGGWTEAFF.

This sequence joins TRBV28 and TRBJ2-7, with 11 bases fitting TRBD1. The CDR3 has 14 residues. Unmatched junction bases numbered 2, after V lost 5 bases and J lost 2 bases. Germline CDR1 and CDR2: MDHEN and SYDVKM. The CDR3 coding sequence is TGTGCCAGCAGTGGGACAGGGGGAGCCTACGAGCAGTACTTC. It encodes CASSGTGGAYEQYF.

The rearrangement links TRBV28 to TRBJ2-3, with D possibly being TRBD2 (5 bases). Germline CDR1 MDHEN, CDR2 SYDVKM. The CDR3 runs 13 residues. V was trimmed by 3 bases and J by 1 base, leaving 5 bases between them. The DNA for the CDR3 is TGTGCCAGCAGTTTCGGGGGCACAGATACGCAGTATTTT. Protein sequence: CASSFGGTDTQYF.

This chain connects TRBV28 to TRBJ1-2; D possibly corresponds to TRBD1 (5 bases). The CDR3 loop spans 12 amino acids. Trimming took 8 bases from V and 8 from J, leaving 15 bases between them. Germline V gene sequence: CDR1 MDHEN, CDR2 SYDVKM. The CDR3 here is CASGGETGGYTF. CDR3 DNA sequence: TGTGCCAGCGGGGGTGAAACGGGAGGCTACACCTTC.

The V call is TRBV18, the J call TRBJ2-6, with D possibly being TRBD1 or TRBD2 (5 bases each). This CDR3 is built from 18 residues. The germline V gene has CDR1 KGHSH and CDR2 LQKENI. Trimming pared 6 bases from V and 0 bases from J, leaving 18 bases between. This CDR3 reads CASSPLYGANSGANVLTF. As DNA, the CDR3 is TGTGCCAGCTCGCCGCTTTACGGGGCCAACTCTGGGGCCAACGTCCTGACTTTC.

This clone was seen a single time. The chain carries TRBV29-1 and TRBJ2-2; 7 bases are a match to TRBD2. The V gene end was trimmed by 4 bases and the J gene end by 5 bases; junction bases not matched to a gene: 4. The CDR3 contains 13 residues. The V gene's germline CDR1 is SQVTM and CDR2 ANQGSEA. CDR3 nucleotides: TGCAGCGTTGGGGGACTAAATACCGGGGAGCTGTTTTTT. Amino acids: CSVGGLNTGELFF.

This clone appeared once. The chain recombines TRBV4-1 with TRBJ2-7, with 7 bases aligning to TRBD1. The V gene's germline CDR1 is MGHRA and CDR2 YSYEKL. V trimming: 4 bases; J trimming: 0 bases; junction bases outside the gene matches: 6. CDR3 size: 15 residues. The CDR3 spells CASSRYRDSSYEQYF. The CDR3 coding sequence is TGCGCCAGCAGCCGCTACCGGGACAGCTCCTACGAGCAGTACTTC.

This clone was seen once. The chain links TRBV9 to TRBJ2-7; D remains ambiguous. The CDR3 loop spans 14 amino acids. The V end lost 0 bases, the J end lost 3 bases, and 10 bases lay between the germline ends. Germline values: CDR1 SGDLS, CDR2 YYNGEE. The CDR3 sequence is CASSVEAGVYEQYF. In nucleotides, the CDR3 is TGTGCCAGCAGCGTAGAAGCCGGAGTCTACGAGCAGTACTTC.

The CDR3 loop is CASSLYGEQFF. In nucleotides, the CDR3 is TGTGCCAGCAGTTTATACGGTGAGCAGTTCTTC. V is TRBV28 and J is TRBJ2-1; D not resolved. The ends were cut back, 1 base at V and 9 bases at J, with 4 bases in the middle. Germline V lookup: CDR1 MDHEN, CDR2 SYDVKM. The CDR3 has 11 residues.

The rearrangement joins TRBV5-1 to TRBJ2-5; D is perhaps TRBD2 (5 bases). Germline CDR1 reads SGHRS; CDR2 reads YFSETQ. V lost 4 bases, J lost 2 bases, and 12 bases lay in between. This CDR3 comprises 14 residues. CDR3 coding DNA: TGCGCCAGCAGCAGAGAGGGATCGCAAGAGACCCAGTACTTC. Translated, it gives CASSREGSQETQYF. Full variable domain (missing parts from reference TRBV5-1 and TRBJ2-5): KAGVTQTPRYLIKTRGQQVTLSCSPISGHRSVSWYQQTPGQGLQFLFEYFSETQRNKGNFPGRFSGRQFSNSRSEMNVSTLELGDSALYLCASSREGSQETQYFGPGTRLLVL.

The DNA of the CDR3 is TGTGCCAGCAGCTCCTTGTTGGGGGCCACTGCAACTAATGAAAAACTGTTTTTT. Its translation: CASSSLLGATATNEKLFF. J is TRBJ1-4 and V is TRBV7-6, with D perhaps matching TRBD1 (6 bases). V was pared by 4 bases and J by 0 bases, with 18 bases between. This CDR3 has 18 residues. Germline lookup yields CDR1 SGHVS and CDR2 FNYEAQ.

The V call is TRBV9, the J call TRBJ2-4; 10 positions agree with TRBD2. Germline V lookup: CDR1 SGDLS, CDR2 YYNGEE. The CDR3 extends over 16 amino acids. With 2 bases clipped from V and 8 bases from J, the junction kept 10 bases outside the gene matches. The CDR3 DNA is TGTGCCAGCAGCGTTAGAGCGGGAGGGCCATTAGACATTCAGTACTTC. Its protein is CASSVRAGGPLDIQYF.

This sequence joins TRBV7-9 and TRBJ2-5; possible D gene TRBD2, 5 bases. Germline loops: CDR1 SEHNR, CDR2 FQNEAQ (reference sequence). The CDR3 extends over 13 amino acids. Trimming cost V 5 bases and J 2 bases, with 9 bases left between them. The CDR3: CASSRTDQETQYF. CDR3 nucleotide sequence: TGTGCCAGCAGCCGGACTGATCAAGAGACCCAGTACTTC.

CDR3 protein: CASSLTTSSYNEQFF. CDR3 nucleotides: TGTGCCAGCAGCCTCACTACGAGCTCCTACAATGAGCAGTTCTTC. The V and J genes are TRBV4-2 and TRBJ2-1; D call uncertain. Trimming pared 4 bases from V and 0 bases from J, leaving 10 bases between. The CDR3 length is 15 residues. Germline assignment: CDR1 LGHNA and CDR2 YNFKEQ.

This clone was seen a few times. The chain combines TRBV11-3 with TRBJ2-7; no clear D. There are 14 residues in the CDR3. Between the trimmed V and J ends, which lost 1 base and 2 bases, there was a span of 9 bases. Germline values: CDR1 SGHNT, CDR2 YENEEA. The CDR3 reads CASSLGLIPYEQYF. As DNA, the CDR3 is TGTGCCAGCAGCTTAGGACTTATTCCCTACGAGCAGTACTTC.

The chain employs TRBV10-1 and TRBJ2-2; D not certain. Trimming cost V 2 bases and J 3 bases, with 4 bases left between them. Looked up from germline, CDR1 is WNHNN and CDR2 is SYGVQD (reference sequence). This CDR3 comprises 13 residues. The CDR3 nucleotides read TGCGCCAGCAGTGAGGGGGACACCGGGGAGCTGTTTTTT. It is translated as CASSEGDTGELFF.

CDR3 amino acids: CASSFRPPSSYNEQFF. The CDR3 DNA sequence: TGTGCCAGCAGCTTCCGACCACCCAGCTCCTACAATGAGCAGTTCTTC. V and J are TRBV7-2 and TRBJ2-1; D not resolved. This CDR3 comprises 16 residues. V was clipped by 3 bases and J by 0 bases, with 12 bases between them. Germline CDR1 is SGHTA and CDR2 is FQGNSA.

The CDR3: CASARSAAWDEQFF. The CDR3 DNA follows: TGTGCCAGCGCGAGGTCTGCCGCCTGGGATGAGCAGTTCTTC. The chain joins TRBV6-1 to TRBJ2-1; no firm D call. Germline V lookup: CDR1 MNHNS, CDR2 SASEGT. V was shortened by 8 bases and J by 8 bases, with 19 bases between the two germline ends. The CDR3 spans 14 residues.